Below are 21 T cell receptor beta chains sequenced from a single sample in a study of blood T cells in healthy people across ages. A second PCR, run for roughly 7 to 12 cycles, used a sample-barcoded 5' primer plus a J-beta primer mix. TCRdb used MiXCR to reprocess the 5' RACE reads, holding one entry per CDR3 protein. The sample lists 590,000 or so distinct CDR3 sequences; about 30% were seen once. The sequencing sample was made of blood. All receptors come from a woman older than 75 in good health.

This clonotype was found many times. This sequence joins TRBV20-1 and TRBJ1-5, with D unresolved. Between the trimmed V and J ends, which lost 6 bases and 5 bases, there was a span of 14 bases. Germline V CDR1 and CDR2: DFQATT, SNEGSKA (reference sequence). The CDR3 loop spans 13 amino acids. CDR3 amino acids: CSARVSEDQPQHF. The CDR3 region has the DNA TGCAGTGCGCGCGTATCTGAAGATCAGCCCCAGCATTTT.

The chain has TRBV6-5 and TRBJ2-1; 7 nucleotides line up with TRBD2. Germline V CDR1 and CDR2: MNHEY, SVGAGI. The CDR3 extends over 14 amino acids. V was clipped by 5 bases and J by 3 bases; unmatched bases: 4. DNA for the CDR3: TGTGCCAGCAGTAAGGCTAGCGGCTACAATGAGCAGTTCTTC. Translating it yields CASSKASGYNEQFF.

This clonotype was picked up many times. The chain employs TRBV5-1 and TRBJ2-1; perhaps TRBD1 as D (6 bases). V lost 5 bases and J 2 bases, leaving 14 bases between the germline ends. This CDR3 has 15 amino acids. Germline V lookup: CDR1 SGHRS, CDR2 YFSETQ. CDR3 sequence (DNA): TGCGCCAGCAGAAGGACAGAGATTACCTACAATGAGCAGTTCTTC. It encodes CASRRTEITYNEQFF.

This clonotype came up many times. This chain links TRBV7-2 with TRBJ2-5; no clear D gene. This CDR3 is built from 16 residues. Per the germline V gene, CDR1 is SGHTA and CDR2 is FQGNSA. The germline V and J ends were trimmed by 4 bases and 2 bases, with 17 bases remaining between them. As DNA, the CDR3 is TGTGCCAGCAGCTCCATGACCAACAACCTGCAAGAGACCCAGTACTTC. This translates into CASSSMTNNLQETQYF.

This clonotype has at least ten counts. This chain uses TRBV29-1 with TRBJ2-1, with 7 positions matching TRBD1. Per the germline V gene, CDR1 is SQVTM and CDR2 is ANQGSEA. The J segment lost 3 bases and the V segment lost 5 bases, leaving 1 base of the junction unmatched. The CDR3 runs 12 residues. As DNA, the CDR3 is TGCAGCGTTTCAGGGGGCTACAATGAGCAGTTCTTC. As protein: CSVSGGYNEQFF.

This clonotype was counted ten times or more. The rearrangement joins TRBV7-2 to TRBJ2-7; 7 bases line up with TRBD2. V was pared by 4 bases and J by 1 base, with 13 bases of the junction left unmatched. Germline CDR1 and CDR2: SGHTA and FQGNSA. The CDR3 consists of 17 residues. The chain's CDR3 is CASSSRASGLRSYEQYF. The CDR3 bases are TGTGCCAGCAGCTCTCGGGCTAGCGGCCTAAGATCCTACGAGCAGTACTTC.

Points on this clonotype: Sequence at one end of the junction differs from germline and may be a read error. V and J are TRBV20-1 and TRBJ1-1, with 8 bases aligning to TRBD1. The CDR3 extends over 15 amino acids. Germline assignment: CDR1 DFQATT and CDR2 SNEGSKA (reference sequence). The CDR3 DNA reads TGCAGTGCTAGAGTCGATTTACAGGGGGACACTGAAGTTTTCTTT. Protein: CSARVDLQGDTEVFF.

There are many counts of this clonotype. This may arise from a read error, as a much more abundant clone is one base away. The chain couples TRBV14 to TRBJ2-7; perhaps TRBD2 as D (5 bases). V gave up 0 bases and J gave up 7 bases, with 19 bases separating them. This CDR3 comprises 16 residues. In germline, CDR1 is SGHDN, CDR2 FVKESK. In DNA, the CDR3 is TGTGCCAGCAGCCAAGATCTCGGGATTGCCTACAATGAGCAGTACTTC. It encodes CASSQDLGIAYNEQYF.

This clonotype appeared a few times. J is TRBJ1-1 and V is TRBV27; TRBD1 agrees at 9 bases. V shed 6 bases and J 4 bases; nucleotides not matched to a gene: 6. Germline V gene data show CDR1 as MNHEY and CDR2 as SMNVEV (reference sequence). This CDR3 is built from 14 residues. The CDR3 sequence is CASRKGQGSTEAFF. The CDR3, as DNA: TGTGCCAGCAGGAAGGGACAGGGCAGCACTGAAGCTTTCTTT.

The genes are TRBV2 and TRBJ1-2; possible D gene TRBD1, 5 bases. CDR1 and CDR2 from the germline V gene are SNHLY and FYNNEI. This CDR3 is 16 amino acids long. Deletions cut 1 base from V and 8 bases from J, with 20 bases between. CDR3 sequence (DNA): TGTGCCAGCAGTGAAGAGGGGCTAAGGCCTTCGAGGGGCTACACCTTC. Its protein is CASSEEGLRPSRGYTF.

This clonotype was found a few times. V usage is TRBV7-6 and J usage is TRBJ2-6, with D uncertain. Germline V gene data show CDR1 as SGHVS and CDR2 as FNYEAQ. V dropped 1 base and J dropped 6 bases, with 10 bases sitting between them. There are 15 residues in the CDR3. CDR3 DNA: TGTGCCAGCAGCTTAGGGACCTGGGCGGCCAACGTCCTGACTTTC. Translated, it gives CASSLGTWAANVLTF.

Concerning this clonotype: One end of the junction does not line up with germline, which may come from a read error. V gene TRBV6-2 or TRBV6-3 combines with J gene TRBJ1-2; tentative D call: TRBD1 (6 bases). This CDR3 is built from 17 residues. Germline loops: CDR1 MNHEY, CDR2 SVGEGT. CDR3 protein: CASRGSLGQRASYGYTF. For the CDR3, the DNA is TGCGCCAGCAGGGGAAGCCTCGGACAGAGAGCTAGCTATGGCTACACCTTC.

This clonotype was recorded many times. V and J are TRBV29-1 and TRBJ2-7; D ambiguous. CDR1 and CDR2 from the germline V gene are SQVTM and ANQGSEA. V gave up 4 bases and J gave up 2 bases, with 6 bases separating them. The length of the CDR3 is 11 residues. The CDR3 loop is CSVGTAYEQYF. CDR3 nucleotide sequence: TGCAGCGTTGGGACCGCCTACGAGCAGTACTTC.

This clonotype was recorded at least ten times. The CDR3 region is CASSLARLSSGGAEQFF. Written as DNA, the CDR3 is TGTGCCAGCAGCTTAGCCCGTTTGAGCAGCGGGGGGGCCGAGCAGTTCTTC. J is TRBJ2-1 and V is TRBV7-2; 10 positions match TRBD2. The CDR3 sequence is 17 residues long. V lost 0 bases and J lost 10; bases outside the gene matches: 12. The germline V gene encodes CDR1 SGHTA and CDR2 FQGNSA.

This clonotype was counted at least ten times. The chain uses TRBV5-1 and TRBJ2-3; 9 bases map to TRBD1. CDR1 is SGHRS, CDR2 YFSETQ, per germline. V dropped 0 bases and J dropped 5; count of bases not matched to a gene: 4. The CDR3 is 15 amino acids. CDR3 protein: CASSLDRGLVDTQYF. The CDR3 DNA follows: TGCGCCAGCAGCTTGGACAGGGGGCTGGTAGATACGCAGTATTTT. Drawing the rest from reference TRBV5-1 and TRBJ2-3, the complete variable domain is KAGVTQTPRYLIKTRGQQVTLSCSPISGHRSVSWYQQTPGQGLQFLFEYFSETQRNKGNFPGRFSGRQFSNSRSEMNVSTLELGDSALYLCASSLDRGLVDTQYFGPGTRLTVL.

V usage is TRBV9 and J usage is TRBJ1-2, with 8 bases identical to TRBD1. Germline CDR1 and CDR2: SGDLS and YYNGEE. CDR3 length: 14 residues. J lost 6 bases, V lost 1 base, and 5 bases had no gene match. CDR3 sequence reads: CASSVTGTGNGYTF. CDR3 nucleotide sequence: TGTGCCAGCAGCGTAACAGGGACAGGTAATGGCTACACCTTC.

The rearrangement joins TRBV29-1 to TRBJ2-1; 7 nucleotides match TRBD1. The J segment lost 3 bases and the V segment lost 5 bases, leaving 1 base of the junction unmatched. This CDR3 is 12 amino acids long. CDR1 is SQVTM and CDR2 is ANQGSEA in the germline V gene. The CDR3 region is CSVTGVYNEQFF. The CDR3 region has the DNA TGCAGCGTTACAGGGGTCTACAATGAGCAGTTCTTC.

The sample holds a few counts of this clonotype. This could be a read error, since a much larger clone is one nucleotide away. The chain couples TRBV29-1 to TRBJ2-7; TRBD1 might be the D (6 bases). This CDR3 comprises 14 residues. Per germline, CDR1 SQVTM and CDR2 ANQGSEA. V was trimmed by 6 bases and J by 7 bases, leaving 22 bases between them. The CDR3 DNA reads as TGCAGCGTGGGCGCCTCAGGGGCCCACAATGAGCAGTACTTC. Protein: CSVGASGAHNEQYF.

This clonotype was picked up many times. The rearrangement uses TRBV27 and TRBJ2-4; no clear D. Germline values: CDR1 MNHEY, CDR2 SMNVEV (reference sequence). V gave up 5 bases and J gave up 0 bases, with 11 bases separating them. The CDR3 is made up of 15 amino acids. The CDR3 loop reads CASSTVSLAKNIQYF. DNA for the CDR3: TGTGCCAGCAGTACGGTTAGTCTAGCCAAAAACATTCAGTACTTC.

In this sample, this clonotype turned up many times. V is TRBV20-1 and J is TRBJ2-7, with D possibly TRBD1 on 5 matching bases. Germline V gene sequence: CDR1 DFQATT, CDR2 SNEGSKA (reference sequence). The CDR3 length is 12 residues. DNA for the CDR3: TGCACCGCGCAGGGTTGGGGTGGGGAGCAGTACTTC. Protein: CTAQGWGGEQYF.

This clonotype was picked up many times. The chain joins TRBV4-1 to TRBJ2-3; no clear D gene. The CDR3 spans 17 residues. V was pared by 0 bases and J by 0 bases, with 13 bases between. Germline loops: CDR1 MGHRA, CDR2 YSYEKL. The CDR3: CASSQDWPAPSTDTQYF. The CDR3 DNA follows: TGCGCCAGCAGCCAAGATTGGCCGGCTCCTAGCACAGATACGCAGTATTTT.